Listed below are T cell receptor beta chains from one sample, sequenced in a study of blood T cell repertoires in COVID-19. Clones were sequenced by immunoSEQ multiplex PCR, and TCRdb holds only the in-frame ones, with some missing. The data contain approximately 23,000 clones, roughly 90% of them singletons. The source material was peripheral blood. Receptors originate from a woman older than 75 with active COVID-19. Each CDR3 is given with its conserved first and last residue. Clone size is given for some rows only: seen once, a few or many times, or a class if the clone is expanded.

j_call,cdr3_length,v_call,clone_size,cdr3_aa
TRBJ1-2,13,TRBV2,NA,CASSGSAHYGYTF
TRBJ2-7,14,TRBV15,NA,CATSMDRIFYEQYF
TRBJ1-1,13,TRBV6-1,NA,CASSEARYTEAFF
TRBJ1-1,12,TRBV19,NA,CASHQGGTEAFF
TRBJ2-3,16,TRBV5-1,NA,CASSFTGGSSTDTQYF
TRBJ1-1,14,TRBV5-1,NA,CASSTGQGNTEAFF
TRBJ1-2,15,TRBV25-1,NA,CASSDGIGTVSSYTF
TRBJ2-3,15,TRBV5-6,few,CASSRQGFWTDTQYF
TRBJ1-6,13,TRBV2,NA,CASRRDSVSPLHF
TRBJ2-7,14,TRBV3-1/TRBV3-2,NA,CASSPGTRTYEQYF
TRBJ1-3,12,TRBV12-3/TRBV12-4,NA,CASSGGWATIYF
TRBJ2-2,15,TRBV19,NA,CASTQGQQNTGELFF
TRBJ2-7,16,TRBV7-2,NA,CASSLASSDRGREQYF
TRBJ1-2,15,TRBV5-4,NA,CASSPTGLRGDGYTF
TRBJ2-1,15,TRBV7-2,NA,CASSSDRGEYNEQFF
TRBJ2-5,15,TRBV5-5,NA,CASSYLPDNQETQYF
TRBJ2-3,15,TRBV27,NA,CASSPPAGSTDTQYF
TRBJ2-5,14,TRBV3-1/TRBV3-2,NA,CASSQVPSRETQYF
TRBJ1-2,15,TRBV9,NA,CASSAPGRGIYGYTF
TRBJ1-2,15,TRBV6-6,NA,CASSSQDRGLYGYTF
TRBJ1-1,13,TRBV29-1,NA,CSGRQGGNTEAFF
TRBJ1-2,13,TRBV10-3,NA,CAISADRVNGYTF
TRBJ1-6,14,TRBV3-1/TRBV3-2,NA,CASSQGQGGSPLHF
TRBJ2-1,14,TRBV6-6,NA,CASSQSGGVNEQFF
TRBJ2-2,16,TRBV24-1,NA,CATSQGLAERTGELFF
TRBJ1-2,17,TRBV5-1,few,CASSLAGGGLKYYGYTF
TRBJ1-3,14,TRBV2,once,CASSAGGSGNTIYF
TRBJ2-5,14,TRBV7-9,NA,CASSLAGGRETQYF
TRBJ2-5,14,TRBV29-1,NA,CSVGPPAGQETQYF
TRBJ2-7,16,TRBV4-1,NA,CASSQDEGQRVYEQYF